This entry lists 21 T cell receptor beta chains sequenced from one sample in a study of blood T cell repertoires in COVID-19. Profiling relied on immunoSEQ multiplex PCR, and the TCRdb table lists in-frame clones only, not all of them. Of over 250,000 clones in the sample, 80% to 90% are singletons; the top ten hold more than 1.3%. Sequenced input: peripheral blood. The receptors were gathered from a woman aged 35 to 49 who had recovered from COVID-19.

The chain employs TRBV2 and TRBJ2-7, with D possibly matching TRBD2 (6 bases). The V gene lost 7 bases and the J gene lost 2 bases, with 12 bases spanning the gap. Germline V gives CDR1 SNHLY, CDR2 FYNNEI. The CDR3 covers 13 residues. CDR3 sequence (DNA): TGTGCCAGCATTTCCGGGACTCCCTACGAGCAGTACTTC. Amino acid sequence: CASISGTPYEQYF. Drawing the rest from reference TRBV2 and TRBJ2-7, the complete variable domain is EPEVTQTPSHQVTQMGQEVILRCVPISNHLYFYWYRQILGQKVEFLVSFYNNEISEKSEIFDDQFSVERPDGSNFTLKIRSTKLEDSAMYFCASISGTPYEQYFGPGTRLTVT.

This chain connects TRBV18 to TRBJ2-6; 9 positions agree with TRBD1. This CDR3 contains 17 residues. Losses at the gene ends were 8 bases for V and 2 bases for J; bases not matched to a gene: 10. Germline V gives CDR1 KGHSH, CDR2 LQKENI. The CDR3 protein is CASTSGTGRAGANVLTF. The CDR3, as DNA: TGTGCCAGCACGTCCGGGACAGGGAGGGCTGGGGCCAACGTCCTGACTTTC.

The CDR3 spells CASSLGARDIYGYTF. CDR3 in DNA: TGTGCCAGCAGCTTGGGCGCCAGGGACATCTATGGCTACACCTTC. The V call is TRBV5-4, the J call TRBJ1-2; tentative D call: TRBD1 (6 bases). V lost 0 bases and J lost 4, with 13 bases in between. From germline, CDR1 is SGHNT and CDR2 YYREEE (reference sequence). The CDR3 has 15 residues.

This clone came up once. One end of the junction fails to match germline, which may point to a read error. The chain uses TRBV9 and TRBJ2-1; 8 nucleotides agree with TRBD2. The CDR3 length is 15 residues. Germline CDR1 SGDLS, CDR2 YYNGEE. The CDR3 bases are TGTGCCAGCAGGAACCTAGGAGCGGGGGCCAATGAGCAATTCTTC. Amino acid sequence: CASRNLGAGANEQFF.

The chain is built from TRBV3-1 (or the pseudogene TRBV3-2) and TRBJ1-4; D is ambiguous. Trimming pared 0 bases from V and 12 bases from J, leaving 5 bases between. The CDR3 runs 11 residues. The germline CDR1 and CDR2 sequences are LGHDT and YNNKEL (reference sequence). CDR3 in DNA: TGTGCCAGCAGCCAAGAGAGGGAACTGTTTTTT. Translated, it gives CASSQERELFF.

With respect to this clone: The identical CDR3 is also encoded by other nucleotide sequences in the sample. The genes are TRBV7-9 and TRBJ2-7; D perhaps matches TRBD1 (6 bases). The CDR3 spans 14 residues. CDR1 and CDR2 from the germline V gene are SEHNR and FQNEAQ (reference sequence). Trimming left V 5 bases short and J 4 bases short, with 15 bases between. In DNA, the CDR3 is TGTGCCAGCAGCCCCCAGGGGTCGCGGTACGAGCAGTACTTC. It encodes CASSPQGSRYEQYF.

The chain links TRBV3-1 (or the pseudogene TRBV3-2) to TRBJ1-1, with D uncertain. CDR1 is LGHDT and CDR2 is YNNKEL in the germline V gene (reference sequence). V dropped 4 bases and J dropped 0 bases, with 9 bases sitting between them. This CDR3 has 14 amino acids. CDR3 DNA: TGTGCCAGCAGCCGGGCAGCTATGAACACTGAAGCTTTCTTT. This sequence encodes CASSRAAMNTEAFF.

The rearrangement links TRBV5-6 to TRBJ2-1; D is perhaps TRBD2 (6 bases). The length of the CDR3 is 14 residues. Looked up from germline, CDR1 is SGHDT and CDR2 is YYEEEE. Trimming took 2 bases from V and 1 from J, leaving 7 bases between them. The CDR3 DNA is TGTGCCAGCAGCTTCCGGGGGTCCTACAATGAGCAGTTCTTC. Its translation: CASSFRGSYNEQFF.

CDR3 in amino acids: CASSQPGTGGHEQYF. DNA of the CDR3: TGCGCCAGCAGCCAGCCCGGGACAGGGGGCCACGAGCAGTACTTC. The chain joins TRBV4-1 to TRBJ2-7; 12 bases are shared with TRBD1. Germline V gives CDR1 MGHRA, CDR2 YSYEKL. Germline trimming cut 3 bases from V and 5 bases from J; bases unmatched to any gene: 5. The CDR3 spans 15 residues.

V is TRBV5-1 and J is TRBJ1-1; D not resolved. Trimming shortened V by 5 bases and J by 0 bases, and 14 bases separated the two germline ends. Germline V gene data show CDR1 as SGHRS and CDR2 as YFSETQ. This CDR3 has 15 amino acids. The CDR3 here is CASRRSATVNTEAFF. Written as DNA, the CDR3 is TGCGCCAGCAGGAGGTCAGCAACCGTGAACACTGAAGCTTTCTTT.

The chain links TRBV10-1 to TRBJ1-2; D uncertain. The CDR3 totals 15 residues. V was cut by 7 bases and J by 3 bases, with 18 bases left in between. Germline V CDR1 and CDR2: WNHNN, SYGVQD (reference sequence). The CDR3: CASNILLVPHYGYTF. The CDR3 DNA reads TGCGCCAGCAATATTCTGTTAGTGCCTCACTATGGCTACACCTTC.

The chain couples TRBV30 to TRBJ1-3, with 7 positions matching TRBD1. The length of the CDR3 is 16 residues. The ends lost 2 bases at V and 4 bases at J; junction bases unmatched: 11. Germline V gives CDR1 GTSNPN, CDR2 SVGIG (reference sequence). The DNA for the CDR3 is TGTGCCTGGAGTCAGGGGGGATCGTATATGGGAAACACCATATATTTT. It yields the protein CAWSQGGSYMGNTIYF.

A single count supports this clone. This chain connects TRBV18 to TRBJ1-2; 9 bases map to TRBD1. There are 14 residues in the CDR3. From germline, CDR1 is KGHSH and CDR2 LQKENI. J gave up 4 bases and V 4 bases, and 4 bases lay outside the gene matches. CDR3 nucleotide sequence: TGTGCCAGCTCACAGACACAGGGGGCCTATGGCTACACCTTC. The encoded protein is CASSQTQGAYGYTF.

This clone was recorded only once. This sequence joins TRBV6-2 or TRBV6-3 and TRBJ1-5; TRBD1 aligns across 8 bases. After removal of 4 bases from V and 2 bases from J, the junction contained 7 bases not matched to a gene. CDR1 MNHEY and CDR2 SVGEGT come from the germline V gene. CDR3 length: 16 amino acids. DNA for the CDR3: TGTGCCAGCAGTTTTATAGGACAGGGTGGCAATCAGCCCCAGCATTTT. Translating it yields CASSFIGQGGNQPQHF.

The genes are TRBV5-5 and TRBJ2-3; tentatively, D is TRBD2 (6 bases). V shed 4 bases and J shed 2 bases, with 11 bases lying between them. Germline V gene sequence: CDR1 SGHKS, CDR2 YYEKEE (reference sequence). The CDR3 covers 14 residues. The CDR3 region is CASSLAGSTDTQYF. CDR3 DNA: TGTGCCAGCAGCCTTGCGGGGTCCACAGATACGCAGTATTTT.

The genes are TRBV4-2 and TRBJ2-2; TRBD2 matches 11 bases. This CDR3 is 17 amino acids long. Trimming removed 5 bases from V and 7 bases from J; junction bases left unmatched: 12. The germline CDR1 and CDR2 sequences are LGHNA and YNFKEQ. The CDR3 protein is CASSTQLAGALGGELFF. Written as DNA, the CDR3 is TGTGCCAGCAGCACCCAACTAGCGGGGGCCCTAGGCGGGGAGCTGTTTTTT.

This chain links TRBV19 with TRBJ2-7; 8 bases are a match to TRBD1. Germline V gives CDR1 LNHDA, CDR2 SQIVND (reference sequence). Unmatched junction bases numbered 5, after V lost 6 bases and J lost 4 bases. The CDR3 contains 13 residues. The CDR3 is CASRDREEYEQYF. The CDR3 nucleotides read TGTGCCAGTAGGGACAGGGAAGAATACGAGCAGTACTTC.

This clone has only one observation. The chain carries TRBV5-1 and TRBJ2-1, with TRBD1 as a possible D gene (5 bases). This CDR3 has 16 amino acids. CDR1 SGHRS and CDR2 YFSETQ come from the germline V gene. The V end was cut by 4 bases, the J end by 4 bases, with 18 bases between. The CDR3 protein is CASSPTTVPQYNEQFF. CDR3 DNA sequence: TGCGCCAGCAGCCCTACGACAGTCCCCCAATACAATGAGCAGTTCTTC. The full variable domain, with the rest looked up from reference TRBV5-1 and TRBJ2-1, is KAGVTQTPRYLIKTRGQQVTLSCSPISGHRSVSWYQQTPGQGLQFLFEYFSETQRNKGNFPGRFSGRQFSNSRSEMNVSTLELGDSALYLCASSPTTVPQYNEQFFGPGTRLTVL.

The rearrangement uses TRBV25-1 and TRBJ2-7, with a weak D call TRBD2 (6 bases). CDR1 and CDR2 from the germline V gene are MGHDK and SYGVNS. The ends were cut back, 5 bases at V and 3 bases at J, with 11 bases in the middle. The CDR3 runs 13 residues. The CDR3 loop reads CASSRRDVYEQYF. The CDR3 DNA sequence: TGTGCCAGCAGTAGGCGGGACGTCTACGAGCAGTACTTC.

The chain employs TRBV4-2 and TRBJ2-3; 12 bases agree with TRBD2. Germline CDR1 LGHNA, CDR2 YNFKEQ. Unmatched junction bases numbered 4, after V lost 1 base and J lost 5 bases. The CDR3 has 16 amino acids. The CDR3 sequence: CASSQAPSGGGDTQYF. The CDR3, as DNA: TGTGCCAGCAGCCAAGCCCCTAGCGGGGGGGGAGATACGCAGTATTTT.

The chain combines TRBV5-1 with TRBJ2-2; possible D gene TRBD2, 5 bases. CDR1 and CDR2 from the germline V gene are SGHRS and YFSETQ. Between the trimmed V and J ends, which lost 0 bases and 3 bases, there was a span of 9 bases. The CDR3 spans 15 residues. The CDR3 reads CASSLVGRDTGELFF. CDR3 DNA: TGCGCCAGCAGCTTGGTTGGGCGGGACACCGGGGAGCTGTTTTTT.